This TCR beta chain originates from a study of blood T cell repertoires in COVID-19. Germline CDR1 is LNHDA and CDR2 is SQIVND (reference sequence). This CDR3 has 17 residues. Trimming took 3 bases from V and 1 from J, leaving 17 bases between them. Libraries were prepared by immunoSEQ multiplex PCR; TCRdb keeps only in-frame clonotypes and omits some of them. The sample includes roughly 91,000 clones, roughly four fifths of them seen just once. The chain combines TRBV19 with TRBJ2-3, with a weak D call TRBD2 (7 bases). The source material was peripheral blood. The sequence came from a woman aged 80 or over with acute or convalescent COVID-19. CDR3 protein: CASSMNRGATGTDTQYF. In DNA form, the CDR3 reads TGTGCCAGTAGTATGAACCGGGGGGCAACTGGCACAGATACGCAGTATTTT.